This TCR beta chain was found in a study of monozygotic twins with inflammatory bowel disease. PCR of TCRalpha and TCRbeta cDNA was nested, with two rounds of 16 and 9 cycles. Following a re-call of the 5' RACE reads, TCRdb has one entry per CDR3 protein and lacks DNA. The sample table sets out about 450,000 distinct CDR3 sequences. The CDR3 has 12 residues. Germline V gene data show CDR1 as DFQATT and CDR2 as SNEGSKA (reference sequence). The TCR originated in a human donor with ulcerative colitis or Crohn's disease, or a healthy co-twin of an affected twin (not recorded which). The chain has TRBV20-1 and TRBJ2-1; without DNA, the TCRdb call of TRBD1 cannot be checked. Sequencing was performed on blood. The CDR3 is CSARQGFNEQFF.